This TCR beta chain was documented in a study of blood T cell repertoires in COVID-19. About this clone: Other nucleotide sequences from this sample produce the same CDR3.

Some clones are missing from TCRdb's copy, which holds only in-frame ones; the method was immunoSEQ multiplex PCR. The data show around 280,000 clones, roughly 90% seen once. Germline loops: CDR1 SGHTA, CDR2 FQGNSA. This CDR3 has 15 residues. After removal of 5 bases from V and 3 bases from J, the junction contained 3 bases not matched to a gene. The J gene is TRBJ2-1, the V gene TRBV7-2; 11 bases agree with TRBD2. The clonotype was recovered from a middle-aged woman who had recovered from COVID-19. Sequenced material: PBMCs or T cells enriched from blood (not recorded which). Written as DNA, the CDR3 is TGTGCCAGCAGCCCCACTAGCGGGAGCTACAATGAGCAGTTCTTC. This translates into CASSPTSGSYNEQFF.